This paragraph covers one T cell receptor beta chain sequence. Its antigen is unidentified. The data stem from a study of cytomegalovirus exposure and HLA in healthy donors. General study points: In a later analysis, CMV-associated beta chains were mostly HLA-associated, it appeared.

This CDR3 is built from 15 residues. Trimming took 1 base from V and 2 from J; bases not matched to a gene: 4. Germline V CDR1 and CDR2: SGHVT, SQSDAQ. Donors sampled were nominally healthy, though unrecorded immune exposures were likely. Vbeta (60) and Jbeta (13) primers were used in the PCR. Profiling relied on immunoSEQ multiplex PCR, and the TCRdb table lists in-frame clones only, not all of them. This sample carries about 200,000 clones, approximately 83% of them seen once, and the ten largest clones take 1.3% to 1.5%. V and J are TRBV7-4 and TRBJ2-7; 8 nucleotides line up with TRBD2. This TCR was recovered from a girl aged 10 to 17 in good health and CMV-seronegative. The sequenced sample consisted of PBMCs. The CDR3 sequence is CASSLGLARPYEQYF. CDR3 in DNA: TGTGCCAGCAGCTTAGGACTAGCGAGACCCTACGAGCAGTACTTC.